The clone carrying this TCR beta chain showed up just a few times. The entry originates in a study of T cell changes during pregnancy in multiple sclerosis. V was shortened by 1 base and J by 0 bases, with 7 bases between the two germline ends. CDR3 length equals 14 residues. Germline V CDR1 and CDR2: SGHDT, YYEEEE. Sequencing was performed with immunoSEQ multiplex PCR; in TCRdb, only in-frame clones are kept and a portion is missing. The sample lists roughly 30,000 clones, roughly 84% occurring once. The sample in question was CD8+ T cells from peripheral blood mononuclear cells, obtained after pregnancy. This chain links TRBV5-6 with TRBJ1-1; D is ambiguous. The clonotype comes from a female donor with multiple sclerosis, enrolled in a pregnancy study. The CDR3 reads CASSLTAMNTEAFF. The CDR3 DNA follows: TGTGCCAGCAGCTTGACTGCCATGAACACTGAAGCTTTCTTT.